This section outlines one T cell receptor beta chain sequence together with its context. Treatment: randomized to nivolumab then ipilimumab (arm A) or the reverse (arm B). The V and J ends lost 7 bases and 0 bases, in that order; junction bases with no gene match: 7. Looked up from germline, CDR1 is SQVTM and CDR2 is ANQGSEA. The CDR3 runs 14 residues. TCRdb's table, derived via immunoSEQ multiplex PCR, lists solely in-frame clones and lacks some. The sample records about 35,000 clones, around four fifths being singletons. This record comes from a study of sequential checkpoint blockade in melanoma. The receptor's source is a human donor with melanoma. The gene calls are TRBV29-1 and TRBJ2-3; 7 positions agree with TRBD2. Sequencing was performed on CD8+ T cells sorted from blood (inferred from file names), taken from a patient given nivolumab and ipilimumab in sequence. DNA for the CDR3: TGCAGCGCCTTGTTGGGACTAAGCACAGATACGCAGTATTTT. Residues: CSALLGLSTDTQYF.